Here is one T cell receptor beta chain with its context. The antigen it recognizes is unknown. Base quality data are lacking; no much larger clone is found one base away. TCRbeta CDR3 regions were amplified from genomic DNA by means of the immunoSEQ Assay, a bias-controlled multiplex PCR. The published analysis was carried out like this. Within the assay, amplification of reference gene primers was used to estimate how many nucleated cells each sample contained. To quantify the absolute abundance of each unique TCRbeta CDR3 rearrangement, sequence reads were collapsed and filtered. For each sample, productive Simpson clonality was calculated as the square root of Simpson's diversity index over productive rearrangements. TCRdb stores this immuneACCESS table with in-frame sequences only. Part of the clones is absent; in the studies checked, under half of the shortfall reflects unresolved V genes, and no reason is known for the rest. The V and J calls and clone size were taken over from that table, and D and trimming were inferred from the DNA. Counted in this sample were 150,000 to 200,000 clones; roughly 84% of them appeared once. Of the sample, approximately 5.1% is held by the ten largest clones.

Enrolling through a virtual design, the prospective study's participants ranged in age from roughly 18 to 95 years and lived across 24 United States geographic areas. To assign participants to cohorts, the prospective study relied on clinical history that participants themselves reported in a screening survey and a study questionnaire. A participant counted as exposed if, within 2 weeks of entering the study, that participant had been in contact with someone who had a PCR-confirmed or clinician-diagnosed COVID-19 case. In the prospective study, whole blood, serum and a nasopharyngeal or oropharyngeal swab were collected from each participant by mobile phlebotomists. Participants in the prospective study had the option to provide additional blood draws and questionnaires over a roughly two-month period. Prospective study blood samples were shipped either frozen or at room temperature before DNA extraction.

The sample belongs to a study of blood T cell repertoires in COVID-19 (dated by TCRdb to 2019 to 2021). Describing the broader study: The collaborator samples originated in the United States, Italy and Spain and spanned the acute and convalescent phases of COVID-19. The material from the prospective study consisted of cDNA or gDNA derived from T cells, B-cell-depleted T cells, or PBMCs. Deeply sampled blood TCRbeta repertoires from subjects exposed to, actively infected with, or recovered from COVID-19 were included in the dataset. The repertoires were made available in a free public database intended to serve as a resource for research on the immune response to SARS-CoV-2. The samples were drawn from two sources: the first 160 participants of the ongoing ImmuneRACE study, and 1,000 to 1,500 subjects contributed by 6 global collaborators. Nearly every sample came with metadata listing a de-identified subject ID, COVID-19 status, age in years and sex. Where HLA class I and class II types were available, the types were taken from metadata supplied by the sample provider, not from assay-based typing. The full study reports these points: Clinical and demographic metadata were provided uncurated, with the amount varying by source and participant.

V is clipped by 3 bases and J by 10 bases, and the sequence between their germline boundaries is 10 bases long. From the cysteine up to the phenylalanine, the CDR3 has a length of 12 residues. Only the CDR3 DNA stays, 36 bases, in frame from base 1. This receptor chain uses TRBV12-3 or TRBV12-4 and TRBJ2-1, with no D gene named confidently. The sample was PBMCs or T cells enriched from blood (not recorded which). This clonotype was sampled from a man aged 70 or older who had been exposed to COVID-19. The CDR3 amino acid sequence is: CASSFGRPEQFF. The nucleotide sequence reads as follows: TGTGCCAGCAGTTTTGGGCGACCCGAGCAGTTCTTC.